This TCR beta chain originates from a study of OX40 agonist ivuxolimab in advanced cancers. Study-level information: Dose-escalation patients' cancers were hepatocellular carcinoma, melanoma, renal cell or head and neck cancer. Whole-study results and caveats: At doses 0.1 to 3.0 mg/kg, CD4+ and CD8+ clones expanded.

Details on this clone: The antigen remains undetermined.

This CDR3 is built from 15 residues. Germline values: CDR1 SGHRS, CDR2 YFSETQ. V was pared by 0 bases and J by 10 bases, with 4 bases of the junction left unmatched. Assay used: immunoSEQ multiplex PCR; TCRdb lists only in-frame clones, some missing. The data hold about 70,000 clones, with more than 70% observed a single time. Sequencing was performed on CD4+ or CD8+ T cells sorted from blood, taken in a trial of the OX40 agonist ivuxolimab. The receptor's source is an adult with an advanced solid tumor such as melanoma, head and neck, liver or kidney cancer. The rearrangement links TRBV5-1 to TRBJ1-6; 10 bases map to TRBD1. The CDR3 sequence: CASSLEGQGYSPLHF. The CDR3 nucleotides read TGCGCCAGCAGCTTGGAGGGACAGGGGTACTCACCCCTCCACTTT.